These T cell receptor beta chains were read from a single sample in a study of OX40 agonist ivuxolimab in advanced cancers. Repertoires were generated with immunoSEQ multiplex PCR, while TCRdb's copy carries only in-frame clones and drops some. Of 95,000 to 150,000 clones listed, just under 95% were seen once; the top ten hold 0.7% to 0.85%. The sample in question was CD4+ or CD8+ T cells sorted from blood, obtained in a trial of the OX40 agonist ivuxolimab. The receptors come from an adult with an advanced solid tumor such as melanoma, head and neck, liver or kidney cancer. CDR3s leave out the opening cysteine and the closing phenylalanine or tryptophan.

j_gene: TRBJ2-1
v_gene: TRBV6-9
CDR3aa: ASSLSYNEQF

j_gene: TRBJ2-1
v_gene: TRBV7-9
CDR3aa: ASSLQGSSYNEQF

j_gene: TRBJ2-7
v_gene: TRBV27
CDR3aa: ASRYRGQAAYEQY

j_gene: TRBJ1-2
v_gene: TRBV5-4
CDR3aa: ASSLEAVAAGYT

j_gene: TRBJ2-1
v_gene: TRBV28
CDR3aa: ASTQIGLAGEQF

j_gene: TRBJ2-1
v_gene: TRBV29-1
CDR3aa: SVLEPTTYNEQF

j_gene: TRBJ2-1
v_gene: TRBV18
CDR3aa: ASSPERDEQF

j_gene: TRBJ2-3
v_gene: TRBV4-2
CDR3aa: ASSSRQGAQGDTQY

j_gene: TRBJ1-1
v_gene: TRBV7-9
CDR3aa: ASSQLGQGATEAF

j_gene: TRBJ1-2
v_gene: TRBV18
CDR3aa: ASSLGENYGYT

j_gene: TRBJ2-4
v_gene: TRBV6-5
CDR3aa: ASSSGPSAKNIQY

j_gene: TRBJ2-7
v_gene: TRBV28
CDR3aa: ASKDRSRVPEQY

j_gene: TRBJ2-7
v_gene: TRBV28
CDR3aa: ASSQGVWYEQY

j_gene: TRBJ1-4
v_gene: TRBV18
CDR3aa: ASSPRETTNEKLF

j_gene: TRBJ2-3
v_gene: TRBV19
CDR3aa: ASSRNGQSNTYTATQY

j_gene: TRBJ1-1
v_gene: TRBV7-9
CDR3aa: ASSLGTAGVEAF

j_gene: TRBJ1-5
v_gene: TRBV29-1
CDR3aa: SAPDSDPDQPQH

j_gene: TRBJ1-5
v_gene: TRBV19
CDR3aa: ASMAPGQGNQPQH

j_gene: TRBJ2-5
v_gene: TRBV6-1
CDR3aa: ASSRGPRYQETQY

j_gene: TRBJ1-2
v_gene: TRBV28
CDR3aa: ASSYSGSPNYGYT

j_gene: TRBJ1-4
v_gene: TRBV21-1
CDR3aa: ASSKAETANEKLF

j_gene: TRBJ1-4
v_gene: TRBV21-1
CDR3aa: ASSNSRRVTEKLF

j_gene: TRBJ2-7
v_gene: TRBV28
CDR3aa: ASSYPGQGTEQY